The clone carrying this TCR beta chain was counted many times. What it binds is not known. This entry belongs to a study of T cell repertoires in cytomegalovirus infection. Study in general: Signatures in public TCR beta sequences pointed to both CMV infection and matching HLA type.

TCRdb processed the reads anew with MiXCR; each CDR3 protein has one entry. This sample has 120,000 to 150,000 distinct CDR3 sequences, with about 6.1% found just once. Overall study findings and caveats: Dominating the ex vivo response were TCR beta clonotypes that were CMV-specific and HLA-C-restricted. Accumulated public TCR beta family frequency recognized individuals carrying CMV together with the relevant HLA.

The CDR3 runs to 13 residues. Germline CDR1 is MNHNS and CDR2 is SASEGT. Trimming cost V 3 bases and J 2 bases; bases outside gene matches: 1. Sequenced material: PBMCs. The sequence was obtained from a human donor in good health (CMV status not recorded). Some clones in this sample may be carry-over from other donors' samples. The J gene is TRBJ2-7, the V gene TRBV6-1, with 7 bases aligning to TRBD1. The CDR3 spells CASSETGTYEQYF. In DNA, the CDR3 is TGTGCCAGCAGTGAGACAGGGACCTACGAGCAGTACTTC.